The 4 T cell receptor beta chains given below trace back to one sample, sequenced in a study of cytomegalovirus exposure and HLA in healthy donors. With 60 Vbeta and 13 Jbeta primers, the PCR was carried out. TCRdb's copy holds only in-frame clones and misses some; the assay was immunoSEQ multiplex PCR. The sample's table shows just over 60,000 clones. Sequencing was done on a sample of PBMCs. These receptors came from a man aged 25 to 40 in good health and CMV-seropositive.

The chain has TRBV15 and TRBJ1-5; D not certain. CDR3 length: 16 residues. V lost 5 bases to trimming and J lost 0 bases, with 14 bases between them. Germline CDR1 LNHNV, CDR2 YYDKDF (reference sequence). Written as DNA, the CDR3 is TGTGCCACCAGCGTAAGGAGATCTGATAGCAATCAGCCCCAGCATTTT. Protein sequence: CATSVRRSDSNQPQHF.

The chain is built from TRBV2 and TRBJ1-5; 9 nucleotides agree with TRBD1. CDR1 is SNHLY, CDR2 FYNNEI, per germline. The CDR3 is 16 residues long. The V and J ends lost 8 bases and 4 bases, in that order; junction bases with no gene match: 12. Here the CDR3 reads CASRRGQGVLNQPQHF. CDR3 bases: TGTGCCAGCCGCCGGGGACAGGGAGTTTTAAATCAGCCCCAGCATTTT.

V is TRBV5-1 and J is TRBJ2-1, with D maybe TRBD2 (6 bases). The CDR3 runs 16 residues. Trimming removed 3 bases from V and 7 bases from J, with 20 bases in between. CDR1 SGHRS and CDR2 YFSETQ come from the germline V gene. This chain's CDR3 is CASSSNSGPPANEQFF. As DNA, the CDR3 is TGCGCCAGCAGCTCCAATAGCGGTCCCCCAGCGAATGAGCAGTTCTTC. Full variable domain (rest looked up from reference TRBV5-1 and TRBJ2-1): KAGVTQTPRYLIKTRGQQVTLSCSPISGHRSVSWYQQTPGQGLQFLFEYFSETQRNKGNFPGRFSGRQFSNSRSEMNVSTLELGDSALYLCASSSNSGPPANEQFFGPGTRLTVL.

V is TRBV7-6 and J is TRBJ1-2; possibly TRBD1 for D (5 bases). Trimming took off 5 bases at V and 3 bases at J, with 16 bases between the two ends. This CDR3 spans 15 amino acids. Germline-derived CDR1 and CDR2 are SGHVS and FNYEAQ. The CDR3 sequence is CASSLHVRGYYGYTF. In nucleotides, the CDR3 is TGTGCCAGCAGCCTCCACGTCCGGGGGTACTATGGCTACACCTTC.